This T cell receptor beta chain was sequenced in a study of shared clonotypes between healthy human individuals. Comments on this clone: Its antigen is as yet unknown.

Deep-level assay runs were performed. Libraries were prepared by immunoSEQ multiplex PCR; TCRdb keeps only in-frame clonotypes and omits some of them. This table has approximately 1,500,000 clones, 95% to 99% appearing once. General study results and limits: Naive subsets, compared against memory subsets, generally had larger estimated richness values.

The donors were all Caucasian adults (living in Nashville, Tennessee). It was into CD45RA+ naive and CD45RA-negative memory subsets that the CD4+ cells were split. Germline V gene data show CDR1 as LNHDA and CDR2 as SQIVND (reference sequence). This CDR3 has 15 residues. Trimming cost V 6 bases and J 5 bases; bases outside gene matches: 9. The sequenced sample consisted of naive CD4+ T cells sorted from blood. Subset in this sample: CD45RA+ positively selected. The source of this sequence is a man aged 30 to 39 in good health. This chain uses TRBV19 with TRBJ2-1; 8 bases line up with TRBD1. The CDR3 region has the DNA TGTGCCAGTAGCCAGACCGGACAGGGTCACAATGAGCAGTTCTTC. Its protein is CASSQTGQGHNEQFF.